The clone carrying this TCR beta chain was seen only once. Its antigen is still unknown. This entry comes from a study of STAT3 mutations in large granular lymphocyte leukemia. About the research overall: More than half of T-LGLL patients received immunosuppressive therapy.

Findings and limits, study-wide: All newly emerging clones after therapy were STAT3 wild type. Every T-LGLL patient had at least one immunodominant TCRbeta clonotype.

The data were produced by immunoSEQ multiplex PCR, yet TCRdb's version contains in-frame clones alone and is incomplete. This sample carries over 8,000 clones, around nine tenths of them seen once, and the ten largest clones take over 25%. Germline V lookup: CDR1 SGHTA, CDR2 FQGNSA. The V end lost 1 base, the J end lost 2 bases, and 9 bases lay between the germline ends. This CDR3 has 14 residues. The clonotype was recovered from a man between 60 and 75 years old with T-cell large granular lymphocyte leukemia. Some clones in this sample may be carry-over from other donors' samples. The sample taken for sequencing was peripheral blood mononuclear cells. V gene TRBV7-2 combines with J gene TRBJ2-7; D is ambiguous. CDR3 coding DNA: TGTGCCAGCAGCTTAGGTCGGAGCACCTACGAGCAGTACTTC. This codes for CASSLGRSTYEQYF.